The rows below give T cell receptor beta chains drawn from one sample of a study of post-analysis software for immune sequencing data. MiXCR, run by TCRdb on the PCR reads, gives a single entry per CDR3 protein. This sample has over 150,000 distinct CDR3 sequences; around 36% occur once, and the top ten carry under 30%. The source was blood, collected after autologous hematopoietic stem cell transplantation. The receptor set was obtained from a girl aged 5-17 years with multiple sclerosis. The CDR3 runs from the conserved cysteine through the conserved F or W. D genes are given only for firm matches. Only part of the rows carry a size: once, few, many, or a class if the clone is expanded.

15	.	TRBV10-2	.	TRBJ2-3	TGCGCCAGCAGTGACCCGGCAGGGGAGGCAGATACGCAGTATTTT	CASSDPAGEADTQYF
13	.	TRBV12-3/TRBV12-4	.	TRBJ1-3	TGTGCCAGCAGCCGGAGGGGTGGAAACACCATATATTTT	CASSRRGGNTIYF
15	few	TRBV6-1	TRBD2	TRBJ2-3	TGTGCCAGCAGTGCAACCCCGGGACTAACAGATACGCAGTATTTT	CASSATPGLTDTQYF
14	once	TRBV6-1	.	TRBJ1-2	TGTGCCAGCAGTTGGGCAGGGACTCGGGATGGCTACACCTTC	CASSWAGTRDGYTF
14	.	TRBV20-1	.	TRBJ1-5	TGCAGTGCTGCTGCCGGGGGGGCCAATCAGCCCCAGCATTTT	CSAAAGGANQPQHF
17	.	TRBV4-3	TRBD2	TRBJ2-7	TGCGCCAGCAGCCAAGATGTGCCAGCGGGAGGGAGGTACGAGCAGTACTTC	CASSQDVPAGGRYEQYF
15	.	TRBV3-1	.	TRBJ2-3	TGTGCCAGCAGCCTTATAGCGGCTAGCGCAGATACGCAGTATTTT	CASSLIAASADTQYF
16	few	TRBV5-1	TRBD2	TRBJ2-1	TGCGCCAGCAGCTTGGCTAGCGGGAGTCGGAACAATGAGCAGTTCTTC	CASSLASGSRNNEQFF
16	few	TRBV5-1	.	TRBJ1-1	TGCGCCAGCAGCTTGTTGGCAGCCCCTCAGAACACTGAAGCTTTCTTT	CASSLLAAPQNTEAFF
13	.	TRBV2	.	TRBJ2-1	TGTGCCAGCAGTGAAACGGTTCAGGTTGAGCAGTTCTTC	CASSETVQVEQFF
16	.	TRBV20-1	.	TRBJ1-5	TGCAGTGCTAGAGGGAGACTCAGGGAAGGGAATCAGCCCCAGCATTTT	CSARGRLREGNQPQHF
14	few	TRBV6-1	TRBD1	TRBJ1-2	TGTGCCAGCAGTGAAGTGACAGGGAACTATGGCTACACCTTC	CASSEVTGNYGYTF
17	.	TRBV20-1	TRBD1	TRBJ1-6	TGCAGTGCTAGAGGAACTAAAACAGGGGTGGGGAATTCACCCCTCCACTTT	CSARGTKTGVGNSPLHF
15	.	TRBV27	.	TRBJ2-5	TGTGCCAGCAGTCCGAGGGGCATGCACCAAGAGACCCAGTACTTC	CASSPRGMHQETQYF
15	many	TRBV4-3	.	TRBJ2-1	TGCGCCAGCAGCCTTTATACTGGGACGGACAATGAGCAGTTCTTC	CASSLYTGTDNEQFF
13	few	TRBV5-1	.	TRBJ2-1	TGCGCCAGCAGCTTGGAGGGGGTGGATGAGCAGTTCTTC	CASSLEGVDEQFF
12	few	TRBV27	.	TRBJ1-2	TGTGCCAGTGCATCCCTTATGGATGGCTACACCTTC	CASASLMDGYTF
15	.	TRBV7-9	.	TRBJ2-1	TGTGCCAGCAGCCCCAGTCGGGGCCGACACAATGAGCAGTTCTTC	CASSPSRGRHNEQFF
14	.	TRBV20-1	.	TRBJ2-1	TGCAGTGCCACAACGGGGGAGTCCTACAATGAGCAGTTCTTC	CSATTGESYNEQFF
13	few	TRBV20-1	.	TRBJ1-2	TGCAGTGCTAGAGATCTAGGGGCGAGGCGCTACACCTTC	CSARDLGARRYTF
16	.	TRBV15	.	TRBJ2-5	TGTGCCACCAGCAACCGTCAGATAGGGTATCAAGAGACCCAGTACTTC	CATSNRQIGYQETQYF
14	few	TRBV5-1	TRBD2	TRBJ2-5	TGCGCCAGCAGTTCGGCGGGAGAGCAAGAGACCCAGTACTTC	CASSSAGEQETQYF
11	many	TRBV7-2	.	TRBJ2-7	TGTGCCAGCGGAGGCCCCTACGAGCAGTACTTC	CASGGPYEQYF
16	.	TRBV12-3/TRBV12-4	TRBD1	TRBJ2-1	TGTGCCAGCAGCCGTGACGGGGACAGGGGACTCAATGAGCAGTTCTTC	CASSRDGDRGLNEQFF
13	many	TRBV2	TRBD1	TRBJ1-5	TGTGCCACCGGGACAGGGGGCGGACAGCCCCAGCATTTT	CATGTGGGQPQHF
17	.	TRBV7-3	TRBD2	TRBJ2-5	TGTGCCAGCAGCCAAGGACCCCCGGGAGGGCTTGGAGAGACCCAGTACTTC	CASSQGPPGGLGETQYF
13	.	TRBV2	TRBD2	TRBJ2-3	TGTGCCACCACTAGCGGGAGCTGGGATACGCAGTATTTT	CATTSGSWDTQYF
17	few	TRBV5-1	TRBD2	TRBJ2-7	TGCGCCAGCAGCTTGTTGGGACTAGCGGGTTCCTCCTACGAGCAGTACTTC	CASSLLGLAGSSYEQYF
13	.	TRBV7-2	TRBD1	TRBJ2-2	TGTGCCTGCGGACAGGGAACGACCGGGGAGCTGTTTTTT	CACGQGTTGELFF
12	.	TRBV6-1	.	TRBJ1-2	TGTGCCAGCAGTGAATCAGGGGATGGCTACACCTTC	CASSESGDGYTF
16	few	TRBV20-1	TRBD2	TRBJ2-1	TGCAGTGCTAGTGATGGGCAGCGGGACGTCGACAATGAGCAGTTCTTC	CSASDGQRDVDNEQFF
15	.	TRBV12-3/TRBV12-4	TRBD2	TRBJ2-7	TGTGCCAGCAGTTTTGGGCTAGCGGGAGGTGAAGAGCAGTACTTC	CASSFGLAGGEEQYF
14	few	TRBV20-1	.	TRBJ2-7	TGCAGTGCTAGAGGGACAATGGCAACCTACGAGCAGTACTTC	CSARGTMATYEQYF
14	.	TRBV20-1	TRBD2	TRBJ2-4	TGCAGTGTTTCGCCGGGACTACTAAAAAACATTCAGTACTTC	CSVSPGLLKNIQYF
14	.	TRBV3-1	.	TRBJ1-2	TGTGCCAGCAGCCAAATGGCTTCCTCTCGGGGCTACACCTTC	CASSQMASSRGYTF
14	few	TRBV27	.	TRBJ2-5	TGTGCCAGCAGTCCCCTACGTGACCAAGAGACCCAGTACTTC	CASSPLRDQETQYF
12	.	TRBV11-2	TRBD1	TRBJ2-7	TGTGCCAGCAGCCGACAGGGTGACGAGCAGTACTTC	CASSRQGDEQYF
12	.	TRBV30	.	TRBJ2-1	TGTGCCTGGAGTAGAGGAGGCAATGAGCAGTTCTTC	CAWSRGGNEQFF
12	many	TRBV9	.	TRBJ2-1	TGTGCCAGCAGCGCTGGAGGAGTTGAGCAGTTCTTC	CASSAGGVEQFF
13	.	TRBV4-3	.	TRBJ2-1	TGCGCCAGCAGCCAGGTTAGTGGGAGGATGCAGTTCTTC	CASSQVSGRMQFF
14	few	TRBV6-1	.	TRBJ2-1	TGTGCCAGCAGTGAAGTGCGCAAGAACAATGAGCAGTTCTTC	CASSEVRKNNEQFF
15	.	TRBV12-3/TRBV12-4	.	TRBJ1-5	TGTGCCAGCAGTTCCGAGTCCGGAAGCAATCAGCCCCAGCATTTT	CASSSESGSNQPQHF
12	.	TRBV7-2	.	TRBJ2-3	TGTGCCAGCAGCCCCTTGGCAGATACGCAGTATTTT	CASSPLADTQYF
14	.	TRBV11-2	.	TRBJ2-4	TGTGCCAGCAGCTTAGTGGGGGGTCAAAACATTCAGTACTTC	CASSLVGGQNIQYF
15	few	TRBV12-3/TRBV12-4	TRBD1	TRBJ2-7	TGTGCCAGCAGTTTAGGACAGGGCAGGGCCTACGAGCAGTACTTC	CASSLGQGRAYEQYF
15	.	TRBV14	.	TRBJ2-1	TGTGCCAGCAGCCAGGGACAAAGGAGATGGAATGAGCAGTTCTTC	CASSQGQRRWNEQFF
17	.	TRBV7-2	.	TRBJ2-3	TGTGCCAGCAGCTTAAGGTGGGCAACCACTAGCACAGATACGCAGTATTTT	CASSLRWATTSTDTQYF
13	.	TRBV28	.	TRBJ2-7	TGCGCCAGCAGTTTTGACCGCCGCTACGAGCAGTACTTC	CASSFDRRYEQYF
12	.	TRBV27	.	TRBJ2-7	TGTGCCAGCACCTCCCCCACCTACGAGCAGTACTTC	CASTSPTYEQYF
15	.	TRBV14	TRBD1	TRBJ2-3	TGTGCCAGCAGCCCTATCTACAGGGGGCCCGATACGCAGTATTTT	CASSPIYRGPDTQYF
14	few	TRBV6-5	.	TRBJ2-7	TGTGCCAGCAGATCGGAGGGTCTAACCTACGAGCAGTACTTC	CASRSEGLTYEQYF
16	.	TRBV7-6	TRBD2	TRBJ2-3	TGTGCCAGCAGCTTAGGGCCCGGGACTAGCGTAGATACGCAGTATTTT	CASSLGPGTSVDTQYF
14	.	TRBV7-2	.	TRBJ2-1	TGTGCCAGCAGCCCCTCGGGGCTGGGCAATGAGCAGTTCTTC	CASSPSGLGNEQFF